This TCR beta chain was retrieved from a study of CD8+CD57+ T cells in acquired aplastic anemia. About the study: CD4+ and CD8+ cells, once sorted, gave DNA averaging roughly 3.4 ug. Overall study results and limits: Researchers reported that CD8+ Simpson's diversity was not significantly different in patients versus controls.

Trimming took 5 bases from V and 1 from J, leaving 20 bases between them. The CDR3 loop spans 17 amino acids. In germline, CDR1 is SGHTA, CDR2 FQGNSA. Only patients with CD8+CD57+ cell expansion on flow cytometry were chosen for sequencing. All patients had severe acquired aplastic anemia. TCR beta VDJ and CDR3 were profiled, and genomic DNA was the template. Via MiXCR, TCRdb re-called the reads, giving one row per CDR3 protein. Among about 200,000 distinct CDR3 sequences listed, approximately 60% were seen once. As concerns this clonotype: Its matching antigen is unknown.

The clonotype originates from a human donor with aplastic anemia. Sequences were obtained from sorted CD4+, CD8+, or CD8+CD57+ T cells (not recorded which) from PBMCs. This rearrangement joins TRBV7-2 to TRBJ1-2; D remains ambiguous. This CDR3 reads CASSRPLDGEVNYGYTF. The CDR3 DNA reads as TGTGCCAGCAGCCGTCCCCTGGACGGGGAGGTTAACTATGGCTACACCTTC.